These 32 T cell receptor beta chains came from one sample sequenced in a study of identical twins. From the 5' RACE reads, TCRdb called clonotypes with MiXCR, one entry per CDR3 protein. Here the sample spans about 260,000 distinct CDR3 sequences, roughly 7% being singletons. This sample was shared with a second study, whose subject was yellow fever vaccine responses in identical twins.

Material for sequencing was memory (CD45RO+) T cells sorted from blood. These receptors all stem from a woman in her late teens or twenties in good health.

This clonotype was observed a few times. The chain has TRBV7-3 and TRBJ2-3; D is perhaps TRBD2 (6 bases). The CDR3 runs 15 residues. V gave up 5 bases and J gave up 1 base, with 13 bases separating them. The germline V gene encodes CDR1 SGHTA and CDR2 FQGTGA. The CDR3 is CASSPRGSGTDTQYF. Here the CDR3 DNA reads TGTGCCAGCAGCCCACGGGGGAGCGGCACAGATACGCAGTATTTT.

The chain recombines TRBV7-9 with TRBJ2-2; 8 bases fit TRBD1. CDR3 size: 15 residues. Trimming removed 7 bases from V and 7 bases from J; junction bases left unmatched: 11. Germline V gene sequence: CDR1 SEHNR, CDR2 FQNEAQ (reference sequence). CDR3 coding DNA: TGTGCCAGCACCCTTCCAGGGGGCGGGATCGGGGAGCTGTTTTTT. Its protein product is CASTLPGGGIGELFF.

The table lists this clonotype with a few counts. V gene TRBV7-2 combines with J gene TRBJ2-1, with 8 bases lining up with TRBD2. CDR1 is SGHTA and CDR2 is FQGNSA in the germline V gene. V lost 1 base to trimming and J lost 4 bases; unmatched junction nucleotides: 9. This CDR3 is built from 17 residues. This chain's CDR3 is CASSLVSLTGGYNEQFF. The CDR3, as DNA: TGTGCCAGCAGCTTAGTCTCCCTAACGGGGGGGTACAATGAGCAGTTCTTC. The full variable domain, in which reference TRBV7-2 and TRBJ2-1 provide the parts outside the CDR3, is GAGVSQSPSNKVTEKGKDVELRCDPISGHTALYWYRQSLGQGLEFLIYFQGNSAPDKSGLPSDRFSAERTGGSVSTLTIQRTQQEDSAVYLCASSLVSLTGGYNEQFFGPGTRLTVL.

The rearrangement links TRBV5-1 to TRBJ2-5, with TRBD2 matching 9 bases. Germline values: CDR1 SGHRS, CDR2 YFSETQ. The CDR3 is 16 amino acids. V gave up 4 bases and J gave up 5 bases; unmatched junction bases: 12. CDR3: CASSTGTSHRGETQYF. The DNA of the CDR3 is TGCGCCAGCAGCACCGGGACTAGCCACCGGGGGGAGACCCAGTACTTC.

V and J are TRBV7-9 and TRBJ1-2; D is ambiguous. CDR1 SEHNR and CDR2 FQNEAQ come from the germline V gene (reference sequence). V was cut by 2 bases and J by 3 bases, with 7 bases left in between. The CDR3 consists of 13 residues. CDR3: CASSLRAYYGYTF. The CDR3 DNA reads TGTGCCAGCAGCTTACGGGCCTACTATGGCTACACCTTC.

This clonotype was detected many times. The rearrangement links TRBV12-3 or TRBV12-4 to TRBJ2-1, with 12 bases identical to TRBD2. Unmatched junction bases numbered 4, after V lost 6 bases and J lost 7 bases. This CDR3 contains 14 residues. CDR3 region: CASRPGTSGNEQFF. The DNA for the CDR3 is TGTGCCAGCAGACCCGGGACTAGCGGGAATGAGCAGTTCTTC.

This clonotype was counted at least ten times. The chain combines TRBV5-1 with TRBJ2-3; 13 positions agree with TRBD2. Germline trimming cut 4 bases from V and 10 bases from J; bases unmatched to any gene: 9. The CDR3 length is 15 residues. Germline CDR1 is SGHRS and CDR2 is YFSETQ. The CDR3 bases are TGCGCCAGCAGCGTCGGACTAGCGGGAGAAGGATCGCAGTATTTT. Encoded protein: CASSVGLAGEGSQYF.

This clonotype was observed a handful of times. J is TRBJ2-1 and V is TRBV11-2, with 7 bases fitting TRBD1. The CDR3 is 16 residues long. Unmatched junction bases numbered 10, after V lost 5 bases and J lost 3 bases. Germline lookup yields CDR1 SGHAT and CDR2 FQNNGV. The CDR3 DNA reads TGTGCCAGCAGCCCAATACAGGGGCCCCTCTACAATGAGCAGTTCTTC. It translates to CASSPIQGPLYNEQFF.

This clonotype occurred many times. The chain has TRBV28 and TRBJ1-2; 9 bases are shared with TRBD1. Germline V gene data show CDR1 as MDHEN and CDR2 as SYDVKM. V lost 2 bases to trimming and J lost 7 bases; unmatched junction nucleotides: 5. There are 14 residues in the CDR3. CDR3 region: CASSLGQGLGGYTF. The DNA for the CDR3 is TGTGCCAGCAGTTTAGGACAGGGGTTGGGTGGCTACACCTTC.

This clonotype occurred many times. The chain recombines TRBV10-3 with TRBJ2-3; 10 bases are shared with TRBD2. Germline V gene data show CDR1 as ENHRY and CDR2 as SYGVKD. The CDR3 is made up of 14 amino acids. V gave up 10 bases and J gave up 0 bases; unmatched junction bases: 4. Written as DNA, the CDR3 is TGTGCCAGCAGGACTAGCGGAAGCACAGATACGCAGTATTTT. Protein sequence: CASRTSGSTDTQYF.

This clonotype was observed at least ten times. The rearrangement uses TRBV6-2 or TRBV6-3 and TRBJ2-3; D perhaps matches TRBD2 (5 bases). This CDR3 comprises 14 residues. V was cut by 6 bases and J by 4 bases, with 14 bases left in between. Germline V gene data show CDR1 as MNHEY and CDR2 as SVGEGT. CDR3 sequence: CASSIGLEADTQYF. The CDR3 coding sequence is TGTGCCAGCAGCATCGGACTGGAGGCAGATACGCAGTATTTT.

This clonotype appeared many times. The V gene is TRBV6-1, the J gene TRBJ2-1, with 10 bases that match TRBD2. J lost 4 bases, V lost 2 bases, and 2 bases had no gene match. The CDR3 is 15 residues long. Germline V gene lookup returns CDR1 MNHNS and CDR2 SASEGT. CDR3 nucleotides: TGTGCCAGCAGTGAAAGGACTAGCGGATACAATGAGCAGTTCTTC. It yields the protein CASSERTSGYNEQFF.

A few counts support this clonotype. The J gene is TRBJ2-5, the V gene TRBV6-5, with a tentative D call TRBD1 (6 bases). Trimming removed 2 bases at V and 4 bases at J, with 17 bases between. CDR3 length: 16 amino acids. In germline, CDR1 is MNHEY, CDR2 SVGAGI. CDR3 in DNA: TGTGCCAGCAGTTACAACCCCGGGACACCCCGAGAGACCCAGTACTTC. Translated, it gives CASSYNPGTPRETQYF.

This clonotype occurred many times. The rearrangement uses TRBV29-1 and TRBJ2-1; TRBD2 aligns across 10 bases. CDR1 is SQVTM, CDR2 ANQGSEA, per germline. CDR3 length: 14 amino acids. J lost 4 bases, V lost 5 bases, and 5 bases had no gene match. The CDR3 region is CSVSGTSDYNEQFF. The CDR3 nucleotides are TGCAGCGTTTCCGGGACTAGCGATTACAATGAGCAGTTCTTC.

The chain links TRBV2 to TRBJ2-3; D gene unclear. Trimming cost V 7 bases and J 7 bases, with 12 bases left between them. The length of the CDR3 is 12 residues. Germline V gene lookup returns CDR1 SNHLY and CDR2 FYNNEI. The CDR3: CASTAPSNTQYF. CDR3 nucleotides: TGTGCCAGCACGGCCCCCAGCAATACGCAGTATTTT.

This clonotype was detected only a few times. The rearrangement uses TRBV6-1 and TRBJ1-5; a possible D gene is TRBD1 (5 bases). V lost 6 bases, J lost 4 bases, and 13 bases lay in between. The CDR3 has 14 amino acids. CDR1 is MNHNS and CDR2 is SASEGT in the germline V gene. The CDR3 is CASRKTAENQPQHF. CDR3 coding DNA: TGTGCCAGCAGAAAGACAGCAGAAAATCAGCCCCAGCATTTT.

The table lists this clonotype with a few counts. The V gene is TRBV12-3 or TRBV12-4, the J gene TRBJ2-1, with 7 bases that match TRBD1. The CDR3 runs to 16 residues. After removal of 5 bases from V and 2 bases from J, the junction contained 9 bases not matched to a gene. The DNA of the CDR3 is TGTGCCAGCAGTCCGAGACCCGGACAGGCCTACAATGAGCAGTTCTTC. Its translation: CASSPRPGQAYNEQFF.

This clonotype was detected ten times or more. The chain recombines TRBV10-1 with TRBJ2-3; D ambiguous. Looked up from germline, CDR1 is WNHNN and CDR2 is SYGVQD (reference sequence). The CDR3 is 14 residues long. V lost 2 bases to trimming and J lost 3 bases, with 9 bases between them. The CDR3 sequence: CASSEAWMTDTQYF. CDR3 DNA sequence: TGCGCCAGCAGTGAGGCATGGATGACAGATACGCAGTATTTT.

This chain connects TRBV2 to TRBJ2-3, with D maybe TRBD1 (6 bases). The CDR3 spans 13 residues. The V end was cut by 4 bases, the J end by 5 bases, with 10 bases between. The germline CDR1 and CDR2 sequences are SNHLY and FYNNEI. The CDR3 is CASSGQGRDTQYF. CDR3 DNA sequence: TGTGCCAGCAGTGGGCAGGGGAGAGATACGCAGTATTTT.

This clonotype turned up a few times. The V call is TRBV6-5, the J call TRBJ2-2, with D perhaps TRBD1 or TRBD2 (5 bases each). Trimming removed 0 bases at V and 4 bases at J, with 9 bases between. The CDR3 is 15 residues long. The germline V gene has CDR1 MNHEY and CDR2 SVGAGI. In DNA form, the CDR3 reads TGTGCCAGCAGTTACTCGGGACCCAGCACCGGGGAGCTGTTTTTT. It codes for CASSYSGPSTGELFF.

The chain employs TRBV6-5 and TRBJ2-3; D unclear. With 4 bases removed from V and 6 bases from J, the gap between germline ends came to 11 bases. CDR1 and CDR2 (germline): MNHEY, SVGAGI. This CDR3 comprises 13 residues. The CDR3 nucleotides are TGTGCCAGCAGTTCCGCGGTCCGGGATACGCAGTATTTT. Residues: CASSSAVRDTQYF.

This clonotype was recorded at least ten times. The gene calls are TRBV12-3 or TRBV12-4 and TRBJ2-2; D uncertain. The CDR3 contains 16 residues. V was trimmed by 1 base and J by 5 bases, leaving 14 bases between them. The CDR3 DNA reads TGTGCCAGCAGTTTAGTAGGGAAAGGCAGAACCGGGGAGCTGTTTTTT. Residues: CASSLVGKGRTGELFF.

This clonotype was counted ten times or more. The CDR3 DNA reads TGTGCCAGCAGTTTATCAGGGGCTGAAGCTTTCTTT. Translated, it gives CASSLSGAEAFF. The genes are TRBV12-3 or TRBV12-4 and TRBJ1-1; D possibly corresponds to TRBD1 (6 bases). The CDR3 consists of 12 residues. Between the trimmed V and J ends, which lost 2 bases and 6 bases, there was a span of 7 bases.

V and J are TRBV27 and TRBJ2-7; the match to TRBD1 covers 9 bases. CDR1 is MNHEY and CDR2 is SMNVEV in the germline V gene (reference sequence). V lost 3 bases, J lost 4 bases, and 4 bases stayed unmatched. This CDR3 is built from 14 residues. This CDR3 reads CASSFLQGAYEQYF. As DNA, the CDR3 is TGTGCCAGCAGTTTTTTACAGGGGGCTTACGAGCAGTACTTC.

The sample holds many counts of this clonotype. The chain recombines TRBV10-1 with TRBJ2-2; 9 bases match TRBD2. This CDR3 is 15 amino acids long. Losses at the gene ends were 3 bases for V and 11 bases for J; bases not matched to a gene: 10. Per germline, CDR1 WNHNN and CDR2 SYGVQD (reference sequence). The CDR3 loop reads CASSEGASGKPELFF. The CDR3 region has the DNA TGCGCCAGCAGTGAAGGGGCTAGCGGGAAGCCCGAGCTGTTTTTT.

This clonotype was recorded many times. The chain joins TRBV2 to TRBJ2-2; the D gene is possibly TRBD2 (6 bases). CDR3 size: 15 residues. V lost 0 bases and J 7 bases, leaving 12 bases between the germline ends. The germline V gene has CDR1 SNHLY and CDR2 FYNNEI. The CDR3 protein is CASSEARGGGGELFF. The DNA for the CDR3 is TGTGCCAGCAGTGAAGCCCGGGGAGGAGGCGGGGAGCTGTTTTTT.

In its sample, this clonotype was seen many times. The chain uses TRBV5-1 and TRBJ2-1; possibly TRBD1 for D (5 bases). Trimming removed 4 bases at V and 2 bases at J, with 10 bases between. Germline assignment: CDR1 SGHRS and CDR2 YFSETQ. There are 14 residues in the CDR3. The CDR3 reads CASSRTGTYNEQFF. DNA for the CDR3: TGCGCCAGCAGCCGAACAGGAACCTACAATGAGCAGTTCTTC.

In its sample, this clonotype was seen many times. V gene TRBV20-1 combines with J gene TRBJ2-3; D perhaps matches TRBD2 (6 bases). Deletions cut 2 bases from V and 1 base from J, with 16 bases between. The CDR3 consists of 16 residues. Germline values: CDR1 DFQATT, CDR2 SNEGSKA (reference sequence). This CDR3 is CSARSSGQMGTDTQYF. CDR3 in DNA: TGCAGTGCTAGATCGAGCGGGCAAATGGGCACAGATACGCAGTATTTT.

This clonotype was seen a few times. The genes are TRBV4-1 and TRBJ2-1; 13 bases match TRBD2. This CDR3 has 17 residues. Germline CDR1 and CDR2: MGHRA and YSYEKL. V shed 1 base, J shed 4 bases, and the junction held 4 bases outside the gene matches. CDR3 sequence: CASSQGGLAGAYNEQFF. CDR3 bases: TGCGCCAGCAGCCAAGGTGGACTAGCGGGAGCGTACAATGAGCAGTTCTTC.

This chain links TRBV2 with TRBJ1-6, with 7 bases aligning to TRBD1. Germline values: CDR1 SNHLY, CDR2 FYNNEI. Losses at the gene ends were 7 bases for V and 6 bases for J; bases not matched to a gene: 9. The CDR3 sequence is 15 residues long. CDR3 amino acids: CASTTGLFRNSPLHF. The CDR3 region has the DNA TGTGCCAGCACGACAGGGTTGTTTCGTAATTCACCCCTCCACTTT.

The V and J genes are TRBV27 and TRBJ2-3; D not resolved. The CDR3 consists of 16 residues. Deletions cut 6 bases from V and 0 bases from J, with 16 bases between. Germline V lookup: CDR1 MNHEY, CDR2 SMNVEV (reference sequence). The CDR3 DNA reads as TGTGCCAGCAGCCAATCGACGCTCGCTAGCACAGATACGCAGTATTTT. As protein: CASSQSTLASTDTQYF.

The chain employs TRBV9 and TRBJ2-5, with D tentatively TRBD1 (6 bases). Trimming removed 0 bases from V and 2 bases from J, with 8 bases in between. Germline V gene sequence: CDR1 SGDLS, CDR2 YYNGEE. The CDR3 length is 14 residues. CDR3 in DNA: TGTGCCAGCAGCGTAGGGGACATACAAGAGACCCAGTACTTC. It is translated as CASSVGDIQETQYF.